The entry that follows covers one TCR beta chain sequence. The time point here: 2014-2015 season, 7 days after vaccination. This record comes from a study of follicular helper T cells after annual influenza vaccination. Profiled with immunoSEQ multiplex PCR; TCRdb holds only in-frame clones, not every one. This sample has more than 2,500 clones, with roughly 80% found just once. After removal of 3 bases from V and 4 bases from J, the junction contained 0 bases not matched to a gene. CDR1 is KGHSH and CDR2 is LQKENI in the germline V gene. There are 14 residues in the CDR3. The J gene is TRBJ2-3, the V gene TRBV18; TRBD1 matches 11 bases. This TCR was recovered from an adult who received the influenza vaccine. The sample here was CXCR5+ CD38- circulating T follicular helper cells from blood, taken 7 days after influenza vaccination. The subset was: circulating Tfh, non-naive CD4+CXCR5+PD-1+ (ICOS+CD38+ or ICOS-CD38-). In DNA, the CDR3 is TGTGCCAGCTCACCGGGACAGGGGGCAGATACGCAGTATTTT. Protein product: CASSPGQGADTQYF.